These 21 T cell receptor beta chains were sequenced from one sample in a study of tumor and adjacent non-tumor tissue in lung cancer. No cell sorting was done before RNA was extracted from the tissue. Three rounds of nested PCR, following a modified ARM-PCR protocol, produced the TCRbeta library. TCRdb fed the multiplex PCR reads into MiXCR, producing one record per CDR3 protein. The repertoire includes roughly 200,000 distinct CDR3 sequences, 71% of them detected once, and approximately 25% sits in the top ten. Sequencing was done on a sample of lung tumor tissue. The receptor source for this set is a man aged 60 to 69 with non-small cell lung cancer.

About this clonotype itself: Germline is not matched at one junction end, which may reflect a read error. The genes are TRBV4-3 and TRBJ2-7; 12 positions agree with TRBD2. Germline V lookup: CDR1 LGHNA, CDR2 YSLEER. CDR3 length: 18 amino acids. DNA of the CDR3: TGTGCCAGCAGCCTAGAACTAGCGGGAGGTCCAATCTCCTACGAGCAGTACTTC. It yields the protein CASSLELAGGPISYEQYF.

Note on this clonotype: Just one base apart from a much larger clone, this may be a read error. The chain is built from TRBV10-1 and TRBJ2-1, with TRBD1 matching 8 bases. The length of the CDR3 is 13 residues. V lost 10 bases and J lost 7; bases outside the gene matches: 9. Germline CDR1 and CDR2: WNHNN and SYGVQD (reference sequence). CDR3 in amino acids: CAIGTGDWNEQFF. The DNA of the CDR3 is TGCGCCATCGGGACAGGTGATTGGAATGAGCAGTTCTTC.

With regard to this clonotype: In this CDR3 the conserved last residue, phenylalanine or tryptophan, is missing, so a read error is likely. The gene calls are TRBV11-2 and TRBJ2-6, with D possibly TRBD1 on 5 matching bases. Germline CDR1 SGHAT, CDR2 FQNNGV. The CDR3 spans 14 residues. This chain's CDR3 is CASSHISGADVLTI. The CDR3, as DNA: TGTGCCAGTAGTCATATCTCTGGGGCCGACGTCCTGACTATC.

Remarks on this clonotype: Its ends do not fully match the called genes, so a read error is possible. This rearrangement joins TRBV4-1 to TRBJ2-1; D may match TRBD1 or TRBD2 (6 bases each). In germline, CDR1 is MGHRA, CDR2 YSYEKL. The CDR3 spans 16 residues. CDR3 protein: CASGQDDRGGYNEQFF. The CDR3 DNA sequence: TGCGCCAGCGGCCAAGATGATCGAGGGGGGTACAATGAGCAGTTCTTC.

The chain carries TRBV6-1 and TRBJ1-2, with 7 bases aligning to TRBD1. Germline assignment: CDR1 MNHNS and CDR2 SASEGT. This CDR3 spans 17 amino acids. The trim removed 1 base at V and 5 bases at J, leaving 13 bases unmatched. CDR3 loop: CASSEGTGSSSSYGYTF. CDR3 coding DNA: TGTGCCAGCAGTGAAGGGACAGGCTCAAGCTCGAGTTATGGCTACACCTTC.

With respect to this clonotype: The conserved final phenylalanine or tryptophan is absent from the CDR3, which likely points to a read error. It is unclear where the CDR3 begins or ends on the DNA, so no DNA is shown, and the CDR3 is as TCRdb lists it. CDR3 loop: CASSEFSGELLS. The chain links TRBV10-2 to TRBJ2-2. Looked up from germline, CDR1 is WSHSY and CDR2 is SAAADI. Ends included, the CDR3 has 12 residues.

Comments on this clonotype: One end of the junction fails to match germline, which may point to a read error. The chain employs TRBV11-1 and TRBJ2-1; 7 bases match TRBD2. The CDR3 totals 11 residues. CDR1 is SGHAT, CDR2 FQDESV, per germline (reference sequence). The chain's CDR3 is CASNKTREQSF. As DNA, the CDR3 is TGTGCCAGCAACAAGACGCGGGAGCAGTCATTC.

The J gene is TRBJ1-1, the V gene TRBV6-5, with no clear D. The V and J ends lost 7 bases and 1 base respectively, with 10 bases between them. The CDR3 is made up of 13 amino acids. Germline loops: CDR1 MNHEY, CDR2 SVGAGI. CDR3 nucleotides: TGTGCCAGCACCTGGTGGGGGAACACTGAAGCTTTCTTT. It encodes CASTWWGNTEAFF.

Note on this clonotype: A much larger clone differs by one base, so this may be a read error. The chain joins TRBV6-5 to TRBJ1-6; no clear D. Germline-derived CDR1 and CDR2 are MNHEY and SVGAGI. Trimming removed 3 bases from V and 5 bases from J, with 8 bases in between. This CDR3 spans 14 amino acids. The CDR3 bases are TGTGCCAGCAGTTATCAGGCGGATAATTCACCCCTCCACTTT. Encoded protein: CASSYQADNSPLHF.

The chain joins TRBV4-1 to TRBJ1-4, with 7 bases lining up with TRBD1. The CDR3 consists of 15 residues. Germline assignment: CDR1 MGHRA and CDR2 YSYEKL. V lost 3 bases, J lost 8 bases, and 9 bases stayed unmatched. CDR3 amino acids: CASSHEGAVVEKLFF. The DNA of the CDR3 is TGCGCCAGCAGCCATGAGGGGGCAGTGGTGGAAAAACTGTTTTTT.

As concerns this clonotype: The conserved closing phenylalanine or tryptophan is absent in this CDR3, likely reflecting a read error. CDR3 residues: CSARAGAARNGQFS. CDR3 coding DNA: TGCAGTGCTAGAGCGGGGGCTGCGAGGAATGGGCAGTTCTCC. V usage is TRBV20-1 and J usage is TRBJ2-1; TRBD1 or TRBD2 may be the D gene (6 bases each). Germline CDR1 is DFQATT and CDR2 is SNEGSKA (reference sequence). This CDR3 is built from 14 residues.

The chain links TRBV11-1 to TRBJ1-1; D might be TRBD1 (5 bases). This CDR3 is 15 amino acids long. CDR1 is SGHAT, CDR2 FQDESV, per germline (reference sequence). V was pared by 5 bases and J by 3 bases, with 16 bases between. In nucleotides, the CDR3 is TGTGCCAGCAGCCTGGGGGGGACTCTGGACACTGAAGCTTTCTTT. It encodes CASSLGGTLDTEAFF.

The chain links TRBV12-3 or TRBV12-4 to TRBJ2-1; tentatively, D is TRBD1 (5 bases). Trimming removed 2 bases from V and 7 bases from J, with 12 bases in between. The CDR3 is 14 residues long. CDR3 nucleotides: TGTGCCAGCAGTTTACTGGCAGGGTATAATGAGCAGTTCTTC. Encoded protein: CASSLLAGYNEQFF.

For this clonotype: A much larger clone differs by one base, so this may be a read error. Since no conserved phenylalanine or tryptophan closes the CDR3, a read error is the likely cause. The chain has TRBV20-1 and TRBJ2-1, with TRBD2 matching 10 bases. The ends lost 4 bases at V and 4 bases at J; junction bases unmatched: 16. This CDR3 spans 18 amino acids. Germline CDR1 is DFQATT and CDR2 is SNEGSKA (reference sequence). Here the CDR3 DNA reads TGCAGTGCTACAGCGGGAGGGATAACAAAGAACGAGTACAATGAGCAGTTCATC. Translating it yields CSATAGGITKNEYNEQFI.

This clonotype was counted once. The chain is built from TRBV20-1 and TRBJ2-3; 9 bases line up with TRBD1. In germline, CDR1 is DFQATT, CDR2 SNEGSKA (reference sequence). CDR3 length: 14 residues. Trimming took 6 bases from V and 6 from J; bases not matched to a gene: 10. In DNA form, the CDR3 reads TGCAGTGCCGAGGGACAGGGTGTCTGGGATACGCAGTATTTT. It specifies CSAEGQGVWDTQYF.

Details on this clonotype: A read error may explain this, as a much larger clone is one base away. The chain carries TRBV5-1 and TRBJ1-1; 7 bases map to TRBD1. Per the germline V gene, CDR1 is SGHRS and CDR2 is YFSETQ. The CDR3 is 16 amino acids. The CDR3 region has the DNA TGCGTCAGCAGCCCTCGACAGGGAATTGTGGACACTGAAGCTTTCTTT. As protein: CVSSPRQGIVDTEAFF.

Comment on this clonotype: A much larger clone differs from this one at a single base, so this may be a read error. The chain joins TRBV14 to TRBJ2-3; D is undetermined. This CDR3 region has 16 residues. Looked up from germline, CDR1 is SGHDN and CDR2 is FVKESK. V was clipped by 2 bases and J by 0 bases, with 12 bases between them. The CDR3 loop reads CASSQIRRSSTDTQYF. The DNA of the CDR3 is TGTGCCAGCAGCCAAATACGTCGGTCTAGCACAGATACGCAGTATTTT.

The table lists this clonotype with a few counts. This chain uses TRBV19 with TRBJ2-3, with D unclear. The V end was cut by 5 bases, the J end by 4 bases, with 10 bases between. Germline V gives CDR1 LNHDA, CDR2 SQIVND (reference sequence). CDR3 length: 13 amino acids. CDR3 protein: CASSSRHSDTQYF. The CDR3 nucleotides are TGTGCCAGTAGTTCCAGACACTCAGATACGCAGTATTTT.

Ten or more counts support this clonotype. This chain connects TRBV29-1 to TRBJ1-1, with D possibly being TRBD1 (6 bases). Trimming took 8 bases from V and 1 from J, leaving 17 bases between them. Germline assignment: CDR1 SQVTM and CDR2 ANQGSEA. This CDR3 contains 14 residues. CDR3 loop: CSSLRDTSNTEAFF. The DNA of the CDR3 is TGCAGCTCGTTACGGGACACTTCGAACACTGAAGCTTTCTTT.

Worth noting for this clonotype: At one of its ends the junction is not consistent with the germline gene, which may arise from a read error. This sequence joins TRBV20-1 and TRBJ2-2, with 14 bases matching TRBD2. CDR1 and CDR2 from the germline V gene are DFQATT and SNEGSKA (reference sequence). CDR3 length: 16 residues. The CDR3 DNA is TGCAGTGTTAAGGGGACTAGCGGGGGAGACACCGGGGTGCTGTTTTTT. This translates into CSVKGTSGGDTGVLFF.

The rearrangement links TRBV29-1 to TRBJ1-2; tentative D call: TRBD1 (5 bases). V dropped 5 bases and J dropped 1 base, with 20 bases sitting between them. CDR1 SQVTM and CDR2 ANQGSEA come from the germline V gene. This CDR3 contains 16 residues. CDR3 nucleotides: TGCAGCGTTAGAGGCTTACCGGGACCGAATAACTATGGCTACACCTTC. Its protein is CSVRGLPGPNNYGYTF.